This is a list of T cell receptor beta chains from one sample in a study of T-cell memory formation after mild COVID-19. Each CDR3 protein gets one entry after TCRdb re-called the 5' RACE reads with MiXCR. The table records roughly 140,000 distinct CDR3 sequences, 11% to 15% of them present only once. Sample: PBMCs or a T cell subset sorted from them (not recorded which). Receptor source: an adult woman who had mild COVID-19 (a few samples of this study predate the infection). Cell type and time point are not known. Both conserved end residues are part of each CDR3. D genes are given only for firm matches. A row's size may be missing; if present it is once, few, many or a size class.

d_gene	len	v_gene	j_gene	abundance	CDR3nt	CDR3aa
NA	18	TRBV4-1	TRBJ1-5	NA	TGCGCCAGCAGCCAAGCCCCCCCGGCGGGGTTTGGCAATCAGCCCCAGCATTTT	CASSQAPPAGFGNQPQHF
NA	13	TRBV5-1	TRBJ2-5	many	TGCGCCAGCAGCTGGTCGCTCGTGGAGACCCAGTACTTC	CASSWSLVETQYF
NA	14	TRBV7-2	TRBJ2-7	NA	TGTGCCAGCAGCTTACGGGACGGGCCCTACGAGCAGTACTTC	CASSLRDGPYEQYF
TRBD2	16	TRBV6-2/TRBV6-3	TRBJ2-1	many	TGTGCCAGCAGCCGCCCCGAGACTAGCGGACTCAATGAGCAGTTCTTC	CASSRPETSGLNEQFF
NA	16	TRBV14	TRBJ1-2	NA	TGTGCCAGCAGCCAAGTAGCAAACAGCGCAGACTATGGCTACACCTTC	CASSQVANSADYGYTF
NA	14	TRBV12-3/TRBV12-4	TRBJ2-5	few	TGTGCCAGCAGGGTCAAGGGGGGCATGGAGACCCAGTACTTC	CASRVKGGMETQYF
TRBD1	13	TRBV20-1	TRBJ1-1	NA	TGCAGTGCGCAGACAGGGCTGAACACTGAAGCTTTCTTT	CSAQTGLNTEAFF
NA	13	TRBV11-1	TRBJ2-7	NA	TGTGCCAGCAGCCACGGTGATGCCTGGGAGCAGTACTTC	CASSHGDAWEQYF
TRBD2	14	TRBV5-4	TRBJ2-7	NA	TGTGCCAGCAGCTTGGGGCTAGCGGGAGTGGAGCAGTACTTC	CASSLGLAGVEQYF
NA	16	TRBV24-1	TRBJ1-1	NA	TGTGCCACCAGTGAGAATTCACTAAAGGGGCACACTGAAGCTTTCTTT	CATSENSLKGHTEAFF
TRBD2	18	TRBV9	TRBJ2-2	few	TGTGCCAGCAGCGACAACCTACTAGCGGGGCCGAACACCGGGGAGCTGTTTTTT	CASSDNLLAGPNTGELFF
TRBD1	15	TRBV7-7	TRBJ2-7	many	TGTGCCAGCAGCTTAGGACAGGGCGATACCTACGAGCAGTACTTC	CASSLGQGDTYEQYF
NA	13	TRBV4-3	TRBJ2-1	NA	TGCGCCAGCAGCCATGGGCGTTACAATGAGCAGTTCTTC	CASSHGRYNEQFF
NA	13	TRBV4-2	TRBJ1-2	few	TGTGCCAGCAGCCAAGAAGCTGCCTATGGCTACACCTTC	CASSQEAAYGYTF
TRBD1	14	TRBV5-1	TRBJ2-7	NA	TGCGCCAGCAGCTCCACAGGGGGGAATTACGAGCAGTACTTC	CASSSTGGNYEQYF
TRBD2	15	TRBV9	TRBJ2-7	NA	TGTGCCAGCAGCGCGGGACTAGCGGGGTCCTACGAGCAGTACTTC	CASSAGLAGSYEQYF
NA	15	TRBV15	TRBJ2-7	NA	TGTGCCACCAGCAGATCCCGGGACCCCGGCTGGGAGCAGTACTTC	CATSRSRDPGWEQYF
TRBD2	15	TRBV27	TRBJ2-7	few	TGTGCCAGCACTAGCAGTAGCGGGTTGATCTACGAGCAGTACTTC	CASTSSSGLIYEQYF
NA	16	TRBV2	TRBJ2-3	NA	TGTGCCAGCAGTGATTACGATCTAGCAGGCATGGATACGCAGTATTTT	CASSDYDLAGMDTQYF
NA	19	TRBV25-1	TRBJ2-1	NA	TGTGCCAGCAGTGAATATCGAAGCGGCGGATTACTTCTCTACAATGAGCAGTTCTTC	CASSEYRSGGLLLYNEQFF
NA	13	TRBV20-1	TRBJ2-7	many	TGCAGTGCTAGAACTAGACTAGGCTACGAGCAGTACTTC	CSARTRLGYEQYF
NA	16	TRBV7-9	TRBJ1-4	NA	TGTGCCAGCAGCTCCACCCGGGACTCCTCGAATGAAAAACTGTTTTTT	CASSSTRDSSNEKLFF
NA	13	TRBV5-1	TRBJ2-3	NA	TGCGCCAGCAGCTTGGCCGGAGAAGATACGCAGTATTTT	CASSLAGEDTQYF
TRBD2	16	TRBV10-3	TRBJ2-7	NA	TGTGCCATCAGTGAGTCGAGGACTAGCGGGAGCGACGAGCAGTACTTC	CAISESRTSGSDEQYF
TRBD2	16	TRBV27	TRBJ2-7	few	TGTGCCAGCAGTCCCCACTCTAGCGGGGGTACCTACGAGCAGTACTTC	CASSPHSSGGTYEQYF
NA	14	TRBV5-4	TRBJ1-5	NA	TGTGCCAGCAGCCTCCGGGGGGAAGATCAGCCCCAGCATTTT	CASSLRGEDQPQHF
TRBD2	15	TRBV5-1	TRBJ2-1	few	TGCGCCAGCAGCTTGGCTCTAGCGGGAGAGAATGAGCAGTTCTTC	CASSLALAGENEQFF
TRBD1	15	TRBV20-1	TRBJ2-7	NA	TGCAGTGCCGACCGGGACAGCCCCGAGGCGTACGAGCAGTACTTC	CSADRDSPEAYEQYF
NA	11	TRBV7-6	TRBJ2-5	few	TGTGCCAGCAGCTTAGAGGTGACCCAGTACTTC	CASSLEVTQYF
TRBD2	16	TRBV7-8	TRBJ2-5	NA	TGTGCCAGCAGCCGTTGGGGTGCTAGCGGCAAAGAGACCCAGTACTTC	CASSRWGASGKETQYF
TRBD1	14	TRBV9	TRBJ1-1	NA	TGTGCCAGCAGCCCAGGGGGGGGTAACACTGAAGCTTTCTTT	CASSPGGGNTEAFF
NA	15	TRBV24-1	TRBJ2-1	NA	TGTGCCACCAGTGATTTGGTCAGCCTTCCCGGGGAGCAGTTCTTC	CATSDLVSLPGEQFF
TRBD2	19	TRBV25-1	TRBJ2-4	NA	TGTGCCAGCAGTGAGGGAGGGACTAGCGGGAGCACTGGCAAAAACATTCAGTACTTC	CASSEGGTSGSTGKNIQYF
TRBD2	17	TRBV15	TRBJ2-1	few	TGTGCCACCAGCAGAACACTAGCGGAAGTCTCCTACAATGAGCAGTTCTTC	CATSRTLAEVSYNEQFF
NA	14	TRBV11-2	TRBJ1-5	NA	TGTGCCAGCAGCTTAGGGCAGGCTTTGCAGCCCCAGCATTTT	CASSLGQALQPQHF
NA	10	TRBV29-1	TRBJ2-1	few	TGCAGCGTTAAGGGTCATGAGCAGTTCTTC	CSVKGHEQFF
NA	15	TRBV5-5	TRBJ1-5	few	TGTGCCAGCAGCTTGTGGGGGAACGACAATCAGCCCCAGCATTTT	CASSLWGNDNQPQHF
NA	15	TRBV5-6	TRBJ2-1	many	TGTGCCAGCAGCTTGACAGTTTTTCCGGGCAATGAGCAGTTCTTC	CASSLTVFPGNEQFF
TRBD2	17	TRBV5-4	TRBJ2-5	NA	TGTGCCAGCAGCTTTCTAGGCGGGGGGGCCTGGCAAGAGACCCAGTACTTC	CASSFLGGGAWQETQYF
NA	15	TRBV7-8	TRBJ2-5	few	TGTGCCAGCAGCTTAGATGAGGTTCAGGTAGAGACCCAGTACTTC	CASSLDEVQVETQYF